This TCR beta chain was obtained from a study of blood T cell repertoires in COVID-19. Study-level information: PBMCs, B-cell-depleted T cells, or T cells provided the cDNA or gDNA that made up the material.

All enrollees were about 18 to 89 years old and from about two dozen US areas. Contact with a PCR-confirmed or clinician-diagnosed COVID-19 case occurred within 2 weeks of entry. Profiled with immunoSEQ multiplex PCR; TCRdb holds only in-frame clones, not every one. The table records approximately 300,000 clones, roughly 85% of them present only once. This clonotype originated in a woman in her 30s who had been exposed to COVID-19. Sequences were obtained from PBMCs or T cells enriched from blood (not recorded which).

CDR3 sequence reads: CAWRGKGGQRSYEQYF. CDR3 nucleotide sequence: TGTGCCTGGAGGGGAAAAGGGGGACAGAGATCCTACGAGCAGTACTTC. This chain links TRBV30 with TRBJ2-7; 7 nucleotides agree with TRBD1. The germline V gene encodes CDR1 GTSNPN and CDR2 SVGIG (reference sequence). The CDR3 totals 16 residues. Unmatched junction bases numbered 12, after V lost 3 bases and J lost 1 base.